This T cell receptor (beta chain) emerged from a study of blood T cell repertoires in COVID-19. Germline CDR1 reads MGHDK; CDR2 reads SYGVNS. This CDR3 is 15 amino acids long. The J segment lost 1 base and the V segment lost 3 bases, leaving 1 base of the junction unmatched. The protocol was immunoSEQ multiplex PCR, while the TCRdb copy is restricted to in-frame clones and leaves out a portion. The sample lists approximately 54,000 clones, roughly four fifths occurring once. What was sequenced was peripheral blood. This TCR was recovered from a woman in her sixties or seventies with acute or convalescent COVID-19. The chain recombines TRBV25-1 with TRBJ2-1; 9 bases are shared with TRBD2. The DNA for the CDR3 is TGTGCCAGCAGTGAGGCGGGGGGGTCCTACAATGAGCAGTTCTTC. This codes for CASSEAGGSYNEQFF.